The 13 T cell receptor beta chains below come from one sample, sequenced in a study of response to subunit inactivated influenza vaccine. MiXCR, run by TCRdb on the RT-PCR reads, gives a single entry per CDR3 protein. The table lists some 540,000 distinct CDR3 sequences, under 30% of them singletons. These records were also assigned to another study, of T cells expressing NK-cell markers. As reported in that work: A 5'RACE template switching approach incorporating UMIs was used to make TCR beta cDNA.

The source was CD4+ T cells sorted from PBMCs, collected 11 to 12 days after vaccination. Receptors were obtained from a man aged 50-59 years who received an inactivated influenza vaccine.

This clonotype showed up just a few times. The rearrangement uses TRBV9 and TRBJ2-1; TRBD2 matches 9 bases. The CDR3 is made up of 15 amino acids. Trimming cost V 4 bases and J 6 bases; bases outside gene matches: 8. From germline, CDR1 is SGDLS and CDR2 YYNGEE. CDR3 sequence reads: CASSPISGRSNEQFF. In DNA, the CDR3 is TGTGCCAGCAGCCCTATTAGCGGGAGATCCAATGAGCAGTTCTTC. The full variable domain, its missing parts supplied by reference TRBV9 and TRBJ2-1, is DSGVTQTPKHLITATGQRVTLRCSPRSGDLSVYWYQQSLDQGLQFLIQYYNGEERAKGNILERFSAQQFPDLHSELNLSSLELGDSALYFCASSPISGRSNEQFFGPGTRLTVL.

This clonotype was seen a few times. This chain uses TRBV6-2 or TRBV6-3 with TRBJ1-4, with D possibly being TRBD1 (5 bases). The CDR3 has 14 residues. Trimming removed 0 bases from V and 7 bases from J, with 9 bases in between. CDR1 is MNHEY and CDR2 is SVGEGT in the germline V gene. CDR3 region: CASSYSTVIEKLFF. CDR3 bases: TGTGCCAGCAGTTACTCGACAGTGATTGAAAAACTGTTTTTT.

This clonotype came up a few times. The J gene is TRBJ1-2, the V gene TRBV18; D is perhaps TRBD1 (6 bases). This CDR3 spans 13 amino acids. Looked up from germline, CDR1 is KGHSH and CDR2 is LQKENI. Trimming removed 1 base from V and 6 bases from J, with 9 bases in between. This chain's CDR3 is CASSPQQGDGYTF. In DNA, the CDR3 is TGTGCCAGCTCACCACAACAGGGAGATGGCTACACCTTC.

This chain joins TRBV14 and TRBJ2-7; TRBD1 aligns across 7 bases. Losses at the gene ends were 1 base for V and 9 bases for J; bases not matched to a gene: 12. CDR1 is SGHDN, CDR2 FVKESK, per germline. This CDR3 is built from 15 residues. The CDR3, as DNA: TGTGCCAGCAGCCAAGTTCCGGGACAGTCTACCGGGCAGTACTTC. As protein: CASSQVPGQSTGQYF.

This sequence joins TRBV28 and TRBJ2-7, with unresolved D. Germline-derived CDR1 and CDR2 are MDHEN and SYDVKM. With 5 bases removed from V and 0 bases from J, the gap between germline ends came to 14 bases. CDR3 size: 15 residues. The chain's CDR3 is CASSLGFPSSYEQYF. The CDR3 DNA reads as TGTGCCAGCAGTCTCGGATTTCCCAGCTCCTACGAGCAGTACTTC.

The table lists this clonotype with a few counts. The chain carries TRBV3-1 and TRBJ2-5; 10 bases are shared with TRBD2. From germline, CDR1 is LGHDT and CDR2 YNNKEL (reference sequence). CDR3 length: 16 residues. V lost 8 bases to trimming and J lost 2 bases; unmatched junction nucleotides: 11. The chain's CDR3 is CASHRTTSGWQETQYF. The CDR3 DNA sequence: TGTGCCAGCCACCGGACGACTAGCGGGTGGCAAGAGACCCAGTACTTC.

The chain links TRBV7-9 to TRBJ1-3, with 8 bases lining up with TRBD1. This CDR3 comprises 16 residues. The J segment lost 2 bases and the V segment lost 4 bases, leaving 7 bases of the junction unmatched. CDR1 is SEHNR, CDR2 FQNEAQ, per germline (reference sequence). CDR3 loop: CASSSRRGHTGNTIYF. In DNA form, the CDR3 reads TGTGCCAGCAGCTCCCGCAGGGGGCATACTGGAAACACCATATATTTT.

This clonotype was seen a few times. For the CDR3, the DNA is TGTGCCAGCAGCTACAGGGGAATCAGACAGCCCCAGCATTTT. Translating gives CASSYRGIRQPQHF. The gene calls are TRBV5-6 and TRBJ1-5; 7 nucleotides line up with TRBD1. The CDR3 consists of 14 residues. The ends lost 3 bases at V and 7 bases at J; junction bases unmatched: 7. Germline assignment: CDR1 SGHDT and CDR2 YYEEEE.

The V gene is TRBV29-1, the J gene TRBJ2-5; D is undetermined. Trimming cost V 4 bases and J 6 bases, with 9 bases left between them. Germline loops: CDR1 SQVTM, CDR2 ANQGSEA. The CDR3 is made up of 11 amino acids. CDR3 loop: CSVGIGQTQYF. CDR3 DNA sequence: TGCAGCGTTGGAATAGGGCAGACCCAGTACTTC.

This clonotype was observed a handful of times. The genes are TRBV19 and TRBJ2-2; D remains unclear. CDR3 length: 14 amino acids. The germline gives CDR1 LNHDA, CDR2 SQIVND (reference sequence). Trimming removed 3 bases at V and 1 base at J, with 6 bases between. The CDR3 spells CASSISRNTGELFF. The CDR3 region has the DNA TGTGCCAGTAGTATTTCGCGGAACACCGGGGAGCTGTTTTTT.

J is TRBJ1-4 and V is TRBV5-1; TRBD1 agrees at 7 bases. The length of the CDR3 is 15 residues. The junction had 7 bases not matched to a gene; V was cut back by 2 bases and J by 6 bases. Germline CDR1 and CDR2: SGHRS and YFSETQ. This chain's CDR3 is CASSFIGRGDEKLFF. In DNA form, the CDR3 reads TGCGCCAGCAGCTTTATCGGCAGGGGGGATGAAAAACTGTTTTTT.

The J gene is TRBJ2-1, the V gene TRBV7-2, with 10 nucleotides matching TRBD2. Per germline, CDR1 SGHTA and CDR2 FQGNSA. This CDR3 contains 15 residues. V shed 1 base, J shed 9 bases, and the junction held 6 bases outside the gene matches. This chain's CDR3 is CASSLVSGGRGEQFF. CDR3 DNA: TGTGCCAGCAGCTTAGTTAGCGGGGGGCGGGGTGAGCAGTTCTTC.

This chain uses TRBV4-1 with TRBJ2-1, with 11 bases matching TRBD2. V trimming: 4 bases; J trimming: 0 bases; junction bases outside the gene matches: 5. From germline, CDR1 is MGHRA and CDR2 YSYEKL. CDR3 size: 17 residues. As DNA, the CDR3 is TGCGCCAGCAGCCCAAAGACTAGCGGGAACTCCTACAATGAGCAGTTCTTC. Its translation is CASSPKTSGNSYNEQFF.